This T cell receptor beta chain was sequenced for a study of blood T cell repertoires in COVID-19. Study overall: T cells, B-cell-depleted T cells, or PBMCs provided the cDNA or gDNA that served as material.

The protocol was immunoSEQ multiplex PCR, while the TCRdb copy is restricted to in-frame clones and leaves out a portion. The repertoire includes about 210,000 clones, roughly nine tenths of them detected once, and roughly 24% sits in the top ten. Participants spanned ages about 18 to 100 years and resided in roughly 22 US areas. Membership in each cohort depended on participant-reported clinical history. The trim removed 5 bases at V and 2 bases at J, leaving 4 bases unmatched. Germline assignment: CDR1 MNHEY and CDR2 SMNVEV (reference sequence). CDR3 length equals 14 residues. The chain links TRBV27 to TRBJ1-2; 8 nucleotides match TRBD1. Sequencing was performed on PBMCs or T cells enriched from blood (not recorded which). This receptor was taken from a woman aged 40 to 50 in a cohort exposed to, infected with or recovered from COVID-19 (not recorded which). The CDR3 nucleotides are TGTGCCAGCAGTACGCGACAGGGGAACTATGGCTACACCTTC. Translated, it gives CASSTRQGNYGYTF.